Shown below are 25 T cell receptor beta chains from a single sample sequenced in a study of CXCR3-negative and CXCR3-positive naive CD8 T cells. TRB cDNA libraries were made by UMI-labeled 5' RACE. Following a re-call of the 5' RACE reads, TCRdb has one entry per CDR3 protein and lacks DNA. The sample data list 65,000 to 75,000 distinct CDR3 sequences. Material for sequencing was naive CXCR3- CD8+ T cells from blood. Subset denoted: CD45RO-CCR7+CD27+CD95- naive CD8+ T cells lacking CXCR3 (TNR3-). These receptors all stem from a human donor in good health. Some clones in this sample may be carry-over from other donors' samples.

V is TRBV18 and J is TRBJ2-7; without DNA, the TCRdb call of TRBD1 cannot be checked. CDR1 is KGHSH and CDR2 is LQKENI in the germline V gene. The CDR3 is 14 residues long. CDR3 in amino acids: CASSPLGPGYEQYF. Full variable domain (remainder filled in from reference TRBV18 and TRBJ2-7): NAGVMQNPRHLVRRRGQEARLRCSPMKGHSHVYWYRQLPEEGLKFMVYLQKENIIDESGMPKERFSAEFPKEGPSILRIQQVVRGDSAAYFCASSPLGPGYEQYFGPGTRLTVT.

The chain joins TRBV12-3 or TRBV12-4 to TRBJ2-5; there is no DNA to check the TCRdb D call of TRBD1. The CDR3 covers 14 residues. The CDR3 reads CASSQTGAGETQYF.

The V gene is TRBV7-9, the J gene TRBJ2-7; the D call from TCRdb, TRBD1, cannot be confirmed without DNA. Germline V gene sequence: CDR1 SEHNR, CDR2 FQNEAQ (reference sequence). The CDR3 spans 16 residues. CDR3 amino acids: CASSVSLGTVSYEQYF.

The J gene is TRBJ1-1, the V gene TRBV28. CDR1 is MDHEN, CDR2 SYDVKM, per germline. The CDR3 loop spans 13 amino acids. This CDR3 reads CASSFAVNTEAFF.

This chain connects TRBV28 to TRBJ2-3; TCRdb outputs TRBD1, but without DNA this stays unchecked. Per the germline V gene, CDR1 is MDHEN and CDR2 is SYDVKM. The CDR3 loop spans 16 amino acids. CDR3 protein: CASSGTGLGSTDTQYF. Full variable domain (outside the CDR3, taken from reference TRBV28 and TRBJ2-3): DVKVTQSSRYLVKRTGEKVFLECVQDMDHENMFWYRQDPGLGLRLIYFSYDVKMKEKGDIPEGYSVSREKKERFSLILESASTNQTSMYLCASSGTGLGSTDTQYFGPGTRLTVL.

The rearrangement uses TRBV12-3 or TRBV12-4 and TRBJ2-7; TCRdb proposes TRBD1, but this gene call is untestable without DNA. CDR3 length: 15 amino acids. The CDR3 sequence is CASSATGTGSYEQYF.

The chain combines TRBV29-1 with TRBJ2-5; TCRdb indicates TRBD2, and absent DNA this call remains unverified. Germline V gene sequence: CDR1 SQVTM, CDR2 ANQGSEA. The CDR3 loop spans 14 amino acids. CDR3 sequence: CSVDISGGQETQYF.

This clonotype is called medium-sized (0.01 to 0.1%) based on its frequency. The rearrangement joins TRBV7-3 to TRBJ1-2; without DNA, the TCRdb call of TRBD1 cannot be checked. The CDR3 loop spans 13 amino acids. The germline gives CDR1 SGHTA, CDR2 FQGTGA. CDR3 protein: CASSSGQGDGYTF.

The genes are TRBV6-2 or TRBV6-3 and TRBJ2-5; TCRdb lists TRBD1, though no DNA is available to test this call. The CDR3 is made up of 15 amino acids. The germline V gene has CDR1 MNHEY and CDR2 SVGEGT. Here the CDR3 reads CASSSGTVRPETQYF.

The chain joins TRBV24-1 to TRBJ1-2; TCRdb gives TRBD1 as the D gene, but with no DNA this cannot be confirmed. The germline gives CDR1 KGHDR, CDR2 SFDVKD. The CDR3 length is 16 residues. The CDR3 reads CATSEAGTVFSYGYTF.

V usage is TRBV28 and J usage is TRBJ2-7; TCRdb picks TRBD1, but there is no DNA to check that call. The CDR3 is 13 residues long. CDR1 MDHEN and CDR2 SYDVKM come from the germline V gene. The CDR3 sequence: CASSSGGPYEQYF.

The chain uses TRBV9 and TRBJ2-5; as DNA is missing, the TRBD2 call by TCRdb cannot be tested. This CDR3 is 16 amino acids long. Per germline, CDR1 SGDLS and CDR2 YYNGEE. The CDR3 reads CASSAWDTLAGETQYF. Supplemented by reference TRBV9 and TRBJ2-5, the full variable domain reads DSGVTQTPKHLITATGQRVTLRCSPRSGDLSVYWYQQSLDQGLQFLIQYYNGEERAKGNILERFSAQQFPDLHSELNLSSLELGDSALYFCASSAWDTLAGETQYFGPGTRLLVL.

This CDR3 reads CASSPVTGKSSGANVLTF. The rearrangement uses TRBV7-3 and TRBJ2-6; TCRdb designates TRBD1, a call that cannot be tested without DNA. This CDR3 comprises 18 residues. Germline V gene lookup returns CDR1 SGHTA and CDR2 FQGTGA.

The chain is built from TRBV29-1 and TRBJ1-2; TCRdb returns TRBD1, unconfirmable since there is no DNA. The CDR3 loop spans 17 amino acids. Per the germline V gene, CDR1 is SQVTM and CDR2 is ANQGSEA. This CDR3 is CSYRSGERKKANYGYTF.

The genes are TRBV29-1 and TRBJ1-1; the D call of TRBD1 rests on TCRdb alone, since no DNA is present to check it. Germline V gene data show CDR1 as SQVTM and CDR2 as ANQGSEA. This CDR3 comprises 14 residues. This CDR3 reads CSVEETGMNTEAFF.

The chain links TRBV29-1 to TRBJ2-1; the TCRdb call, TRBD1, lacks DNA for checking. The length of the CDR3 is 19 residues. Germline values: CDR1 SQVTM, CDR2 ANQGSEA. CDR3 region: CSDTELGGVGIRSYNEQFF.

The chain is built from TRBV27 and TRBJ2-7. Germline V lookup: CDR1 MNHEY, CDR2 SMNVEV (reference sequence). The CDR3 sequence is 13 residues long. This CDR3 is CASSFAETYEQYF.

V is TRBV12-3 or TRBV12-4 and J is TRBJ2-7; there is no DNA to check the TCRdb D call of TRBD1. The CDR3 consists of 16 residues. The CDR3 protein is CASSPASGALIHEQYF.

The chain uses TRBV7-9 and TRBJ1-1. Germline V gene data show CDR1 as SEHNR and CDR2 as FQNEAQ (reference sequence). The CDR3 runs to 13 residues. The CDR3 sequence is CASSLEGETEAFF.

The chain employs TRBV15 and TRBJ2-2; TCRdb designates TRBD1, a call that cannot be tested without DNA. The CDR3 is made up of 15 amino acids. The germline CDR1 and CDR2 sequences are LNHNV and YYDKDF (reference sequence). CDR3 region: CATSSDRGLSGELFF.

This CDR3 reads CAWGDRTFYEQYF. This sequence joins TRBV30 and TRBJ2-7; without DNA, the TCRdb call of TRBD1 cannot be checked. The CDR3 length is 13 residues. CDR1 is GTSNPN, CDR2 SVGIG, per germline (reference sequence).

The chain uses TRBV28 and TRBJ2-3. The germline V gene has CDR1 MDHEN and CDR2 SYDVKM. CDR3 length equals 12 residues. CDR3 amino acids: CASSTSTDTQYF.

V and J are TRBV14 and TRBJ2-7; the TRBD1 assignment by TCRdb is unverifiable without DNA. Germline assignment: CDR1 SGHDN and CDR2 FVKESK. There are 15 residues in the CDR3. CDR3 amino acids: CASSQDYPGSYEQYF.

This chain links TRBV6-5 with TRBJ2-1; the D gene TCRdb calls, TRBD2, cannot be checked with no DNA. The CDR3 spans 14 residues. Germline V gene lookup returns CDR1 MNHEY and CDR2 SVGAGI. The CDR3 sequence is CASSYWADGNEQFF.

The J gene is TRBJ1-2, the V gene TRBV28; the TRBD1 assignment by TCRdb is unverifiable without DNA. The germline V gene encodes CDR1 MDHEN and CDR2 SYDVKM. This CDR3 is built from 16 residues. CDR3 sequence: CASSLPWQGNNYGYTF.